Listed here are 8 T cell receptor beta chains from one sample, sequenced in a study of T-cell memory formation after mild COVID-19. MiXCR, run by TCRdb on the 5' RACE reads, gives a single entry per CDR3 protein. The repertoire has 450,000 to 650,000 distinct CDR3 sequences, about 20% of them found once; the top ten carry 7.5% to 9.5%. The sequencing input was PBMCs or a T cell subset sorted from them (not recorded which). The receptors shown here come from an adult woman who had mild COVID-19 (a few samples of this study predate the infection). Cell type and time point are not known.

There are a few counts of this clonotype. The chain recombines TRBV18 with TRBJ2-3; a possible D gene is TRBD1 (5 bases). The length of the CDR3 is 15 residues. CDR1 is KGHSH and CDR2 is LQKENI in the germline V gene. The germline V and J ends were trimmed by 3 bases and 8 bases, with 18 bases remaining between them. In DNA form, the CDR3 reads TGTGCCAGCTCACCCCTACTCCTAGAAGGGGCTACGCAGTATTTT. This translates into CASSPLLLEGATQYF.

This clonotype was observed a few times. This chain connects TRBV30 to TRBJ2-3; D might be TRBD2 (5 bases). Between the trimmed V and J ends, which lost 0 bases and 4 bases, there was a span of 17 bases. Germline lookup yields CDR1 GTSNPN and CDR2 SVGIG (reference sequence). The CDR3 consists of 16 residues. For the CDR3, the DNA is TGTGCCTGGAGTGTGTCCAGCGCCGCGGGTCCAGATACGCAGTATTTT. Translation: CAWSVSSAAGPDTQYF.

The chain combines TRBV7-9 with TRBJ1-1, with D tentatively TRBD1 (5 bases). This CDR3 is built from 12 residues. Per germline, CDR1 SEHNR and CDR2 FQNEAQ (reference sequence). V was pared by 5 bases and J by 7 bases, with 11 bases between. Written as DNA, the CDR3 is TGTGCCAGCAGCCCTGGGGCAGTTGAAGCTTTCTTT. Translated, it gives CASSPGAVEAFF.

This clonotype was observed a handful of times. This CDR3 is CASSFGEAGGPLETQYF. The CDR3 region has the DNA TGTGCCAGCAGCTTTGGGGAAGCGGGGGGGCCTTTGGAGACCCAGTACTTC. This chain joins TRBV7-6 and TRBJ2-5, with 10 nucleotides matching TRBD2. Germline V CDR1 and CDR2: SGHVS, FNYEAQ. V shed 3 bases and J 5 bases; nucleotides not matched to a gene: 12. This CDR3 is built from 17 residues.

CDR3 nucleotides: TGTGCCAGCAGCCAGGACAGGGAGAATGAGCAGTTCTTC. It is translated as CASSQDRENEQFF. This sequence joins TRBV2 and TRBJ2-1; TRBD1 agrees at 8 bases. The CDR3 totals 13 residues. Per germline, CDR1 SNHLY and CDR2 FYNNEI. V lost 6 bases to trimming and J lost 7 bases; unmatched junction nucleotides: 5.

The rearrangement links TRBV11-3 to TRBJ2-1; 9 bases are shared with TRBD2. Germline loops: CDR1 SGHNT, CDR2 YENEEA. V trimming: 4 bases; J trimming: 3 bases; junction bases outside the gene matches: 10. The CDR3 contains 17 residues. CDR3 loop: CASSSRTGTSFYNEQFF. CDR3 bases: TGTGCCAGCAGCTCGAGGACTGGGACTAGCTTCTACAATGAGCAGTTCTTC.

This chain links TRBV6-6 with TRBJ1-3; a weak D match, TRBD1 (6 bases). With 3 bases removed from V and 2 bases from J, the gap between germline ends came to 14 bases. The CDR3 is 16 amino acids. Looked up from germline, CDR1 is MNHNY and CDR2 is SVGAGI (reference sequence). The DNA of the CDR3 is TGTGCCAGCAGTTATGCCCCCAGGGGCGCTGGAAACACCATATATTTT. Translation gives CASSYAPRGAGNTIYF.

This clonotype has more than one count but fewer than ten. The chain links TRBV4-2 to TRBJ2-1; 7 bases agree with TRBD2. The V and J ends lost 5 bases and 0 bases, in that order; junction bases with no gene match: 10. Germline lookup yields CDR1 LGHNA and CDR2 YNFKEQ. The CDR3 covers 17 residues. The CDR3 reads CASSFGPRTSSYNEQFF. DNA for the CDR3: TGTGCCAGCAGCTTCGGTCCTAGGACTAGCTCCTACAATGAGCAGTTCTTC.